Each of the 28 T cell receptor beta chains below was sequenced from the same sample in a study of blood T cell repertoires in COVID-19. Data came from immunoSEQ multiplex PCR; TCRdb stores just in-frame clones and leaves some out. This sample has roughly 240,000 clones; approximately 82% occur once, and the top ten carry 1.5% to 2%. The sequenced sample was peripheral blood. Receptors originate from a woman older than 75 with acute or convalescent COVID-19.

The CDR3 bases are TGTGCCATCAGTGAGGCAGGGGGCTGGACTGAAGCTTTCTTT. Its protein is CAISEAGGWTEAFF. The gene calls are TRBV10-3 and TRBJ1-1; 8 nucleotides align to TRBD1. The J segment lost 5 bases and the V segment lost 2 bases, leaving 4 bases of the junction unmatched. CDR1 and CDR2 (germline): ENHRY, SYGVKD. The CDR3 runs 14 residues.

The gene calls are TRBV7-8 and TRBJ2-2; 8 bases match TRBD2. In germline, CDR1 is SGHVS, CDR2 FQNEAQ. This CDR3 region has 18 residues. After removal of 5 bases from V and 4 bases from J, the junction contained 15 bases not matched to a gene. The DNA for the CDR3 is TGTGCCAGCAGCGGGTCTAGCGGGCGCCTTCGGGGCACCGGGGAGCTGTTTTTT. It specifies CASSGSSGRLRGTGELFF.

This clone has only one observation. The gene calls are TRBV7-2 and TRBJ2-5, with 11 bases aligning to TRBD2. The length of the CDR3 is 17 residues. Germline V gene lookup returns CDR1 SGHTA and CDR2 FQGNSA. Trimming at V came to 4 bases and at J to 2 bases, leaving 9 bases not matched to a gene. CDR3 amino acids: CASSWGWVAGGQETQYF. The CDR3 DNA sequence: TGTGCCAGCAGCTGGGGATGGGTAGCGGGGGGGCAAGAGACCCAGTACTTC.

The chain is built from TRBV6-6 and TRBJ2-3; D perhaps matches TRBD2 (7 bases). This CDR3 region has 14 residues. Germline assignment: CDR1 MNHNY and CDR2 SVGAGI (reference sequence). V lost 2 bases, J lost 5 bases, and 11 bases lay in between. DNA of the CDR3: TGTGCCAGCAGTTACCGAGGGGGGGGAGATACGCAGTATTTT. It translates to CASSYRGGGDTQYF.

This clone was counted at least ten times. Here the CDR3 DNA reads TGTGCCAGCAGGACGGGACTAGGCGGGATGTACGAGCAGTACTTC. Residues: CASRTGLGGMYEQYF. The gene calls are TRBV7-2 and TRBJ2-7, with 8 bases aligning to TRBD2. V was clipped by 6 bases and J by 4 bases; unmatched bases: 11. Germline V gene lookup returns CDR1 SGHTA and CDR2 FQGNSA. The CDR3 extends over 15 amino acids.

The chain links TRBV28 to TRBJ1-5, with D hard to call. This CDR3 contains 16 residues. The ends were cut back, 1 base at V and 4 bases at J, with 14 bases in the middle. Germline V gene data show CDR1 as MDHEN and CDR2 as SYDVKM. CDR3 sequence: CASSLSWQVPNQPQHF. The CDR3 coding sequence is TGTGCCAGCAGTTTATCTTGGCAGGTGCCAAATCAGCCCCAGCATTTT. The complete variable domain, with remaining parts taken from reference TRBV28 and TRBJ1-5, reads DVKVTQSSRYLVKRTGEKVFLECVQDMDHENMFWYRQDPGLGLRLIYFSYDVKMKEKGDIPEGYSVSREKKERFSLILESASTNQTSMYLCASSLSWQVPNQPQHFGDGTRLSIL.

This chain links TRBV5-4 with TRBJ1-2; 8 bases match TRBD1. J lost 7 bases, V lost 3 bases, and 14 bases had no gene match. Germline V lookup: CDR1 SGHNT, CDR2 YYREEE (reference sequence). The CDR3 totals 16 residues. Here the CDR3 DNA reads TGTGCCAGCAGCTGGATCCAGGGGACAGGCCAGGCTGGCTACACCTTC. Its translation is CASSWIQGTGQAGYTF. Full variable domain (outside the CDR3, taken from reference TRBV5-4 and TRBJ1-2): ETGVTQSPTHLIKTRGQQVTLRCSSQSGHNTVSWYQQALGQGPQFIFQYYREEENGRGNFPPRFSGLQFPNYSSELNVNALELDDSALYLCASSWIQGTGQAGYTFGSGTRLTVV.

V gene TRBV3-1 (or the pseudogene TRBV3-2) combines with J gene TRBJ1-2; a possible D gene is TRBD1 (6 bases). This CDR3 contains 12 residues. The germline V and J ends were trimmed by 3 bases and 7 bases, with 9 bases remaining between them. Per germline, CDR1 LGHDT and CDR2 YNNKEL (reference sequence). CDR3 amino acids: CASSQYRVGYTF. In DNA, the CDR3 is TGTGCCAGCAGCCAGTACAGGGTTGGCTACACCTTC.

The CDR3 spells CASSQQHTNTEAFF. CDR3 bases: TGTGCCAGCAGCCAGCAACATACGAACACTGAAGCTTTCTTT. The chain recombines TRBV3-1 (or the pseudogene TRBV3-2) with TRBJ1-1, with unresolved D. Per the germline V gene, CDR1 is LGHDT and CDR2 is YNNKEL (reference sequence). This CDR3 is 14 amino acids long. The V end lost 3 bases, the J end lost 1 base, and 9 bases lay between the germline ends.

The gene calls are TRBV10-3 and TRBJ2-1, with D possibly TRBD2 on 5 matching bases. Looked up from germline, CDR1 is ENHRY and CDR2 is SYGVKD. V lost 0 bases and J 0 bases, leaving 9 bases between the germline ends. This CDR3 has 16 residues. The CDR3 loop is CAISESERSSYNEQFF. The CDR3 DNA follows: TGTGCCATCAGTGAGTCTGAGCGGAGCTCCTACAATGAGCAGTTCTTC.

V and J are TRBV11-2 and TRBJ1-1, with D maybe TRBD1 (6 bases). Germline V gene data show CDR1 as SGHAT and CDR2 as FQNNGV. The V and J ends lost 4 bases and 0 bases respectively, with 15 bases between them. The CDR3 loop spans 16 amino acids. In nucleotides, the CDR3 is TGTGCCAGCAGCTCCTACAGGGAAACCATGAACACTGAAGCTTTCTTT. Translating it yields CASSSYRETMNTEAFF.

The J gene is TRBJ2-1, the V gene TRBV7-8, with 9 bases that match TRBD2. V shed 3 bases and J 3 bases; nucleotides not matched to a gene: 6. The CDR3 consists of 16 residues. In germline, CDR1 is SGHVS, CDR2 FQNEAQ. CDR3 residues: CASSFRAGGDYNEQFF. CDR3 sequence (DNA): TGTGCCAGCAGCTTCCGAGCGGGAGGCGACTACAATGAGCAGTTCTTC.

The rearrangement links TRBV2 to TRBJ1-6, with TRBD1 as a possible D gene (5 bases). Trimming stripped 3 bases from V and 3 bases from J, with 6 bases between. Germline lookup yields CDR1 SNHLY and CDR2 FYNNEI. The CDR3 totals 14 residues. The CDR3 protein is CASSDRVYNSPLHF. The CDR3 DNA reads TGTGCCAGCAGTGACAGGGTCTATAATTCACCCCTCCACTTT.

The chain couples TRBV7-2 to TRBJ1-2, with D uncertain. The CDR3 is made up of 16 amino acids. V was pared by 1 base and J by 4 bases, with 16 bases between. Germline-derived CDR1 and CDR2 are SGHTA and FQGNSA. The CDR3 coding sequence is TGTGCCAGCAGCTTAGTGGAGGCCAGGACTCCCTATGGCTACACCTTC. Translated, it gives CASSLVEARTPYGYTF. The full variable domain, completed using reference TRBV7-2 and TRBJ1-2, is GAGVSQSPSNKVTEKGKDVELRCDPISGHTALYWYRQSLGQGLEFLIYFQGNSAPDKSGLPSDRFSAERTGGSVSTLTIQRTQQEDSAVYLCASSLVEARTPYGYTFGSGTRLTVV.

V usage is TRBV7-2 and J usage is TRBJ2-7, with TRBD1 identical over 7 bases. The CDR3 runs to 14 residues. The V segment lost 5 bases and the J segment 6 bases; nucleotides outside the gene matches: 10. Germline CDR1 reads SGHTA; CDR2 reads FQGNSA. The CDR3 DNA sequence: TGTGCCAGCAGCCCTGCCGGGGCAGGGGGCGAGCAGTACTTC. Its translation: CASSPAGAGGEQYF.

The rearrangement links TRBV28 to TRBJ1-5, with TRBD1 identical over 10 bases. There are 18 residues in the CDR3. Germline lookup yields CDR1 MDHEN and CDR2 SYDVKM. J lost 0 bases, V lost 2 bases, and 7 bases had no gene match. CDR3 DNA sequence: TGTGCCAGCAGTTTACCTCGGACAGGGGGTTTTAGCAATCAGCCCCAGCATTTT. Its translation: CASSLPRTGGFSNQPQHF.

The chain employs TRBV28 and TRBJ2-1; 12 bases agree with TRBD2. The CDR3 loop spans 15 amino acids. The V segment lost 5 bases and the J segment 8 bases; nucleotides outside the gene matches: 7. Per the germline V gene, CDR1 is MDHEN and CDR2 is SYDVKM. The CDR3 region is CASSMTSGSGDEQFF. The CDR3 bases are TGTGCCAGCAGTATGACTAGCGGGAGCGGGGATGAGCAGTTCTTC.

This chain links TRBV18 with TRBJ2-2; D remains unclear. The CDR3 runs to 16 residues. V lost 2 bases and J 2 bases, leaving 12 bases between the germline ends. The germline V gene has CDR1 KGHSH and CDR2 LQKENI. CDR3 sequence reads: CASSPSSGTNTGELFF. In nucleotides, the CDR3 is TGTGCCAGCTCACCAAGCTCGGGTACTAACACCGGGGAGCTGTTTTTT.

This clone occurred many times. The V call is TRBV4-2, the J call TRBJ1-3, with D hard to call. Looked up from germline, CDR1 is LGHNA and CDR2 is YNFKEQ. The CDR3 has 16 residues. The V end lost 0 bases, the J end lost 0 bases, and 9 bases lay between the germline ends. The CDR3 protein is CASSQDDGISGNTIYF. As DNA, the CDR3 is TGTGCCAGCAGCCAAGACGACGGGATCTCTGGAAACACCATATATTTT.

The CDR3 region has the DNA TGTGCCATTCACCGGGGTCTCTATGGCTACACCTTC. Residues: CAIHRGLYGYTF. The chain joins TRBV28 to TRBJ1-2, with D hard to call. Trimming cost V 10 bases and J 4 bases, with 13 bases left between them. The germline CDR1 and CDR2 sequences are MDHEN and SYDVKM. The length of the CDR3 is 12 residues.

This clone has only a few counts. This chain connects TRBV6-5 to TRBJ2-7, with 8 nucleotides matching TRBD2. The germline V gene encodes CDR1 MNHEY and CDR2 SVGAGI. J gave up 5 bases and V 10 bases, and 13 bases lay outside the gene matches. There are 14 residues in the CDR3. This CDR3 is CATNSGTLINEQYF. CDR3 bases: TGTGCCACCAATAGCGGGACCCTTATAAACGAGCAGTACTTC.

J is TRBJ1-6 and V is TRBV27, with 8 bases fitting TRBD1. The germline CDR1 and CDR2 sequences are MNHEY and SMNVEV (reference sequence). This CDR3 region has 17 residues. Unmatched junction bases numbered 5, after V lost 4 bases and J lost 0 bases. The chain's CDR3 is CASSWGQASSYNSPLHF. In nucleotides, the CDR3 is TGTGCCAGCAGTTGGGGACAGGCGAGCTCCTATAATTCACCCCTCCACTTT.

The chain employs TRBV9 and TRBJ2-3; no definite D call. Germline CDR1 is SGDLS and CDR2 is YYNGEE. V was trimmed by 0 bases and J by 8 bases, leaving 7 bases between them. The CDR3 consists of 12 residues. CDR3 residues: CASSVGAGTQYF. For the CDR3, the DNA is TGTGCCAGCAGCGTAGGCGCTGGTACGCAGTATTTT.

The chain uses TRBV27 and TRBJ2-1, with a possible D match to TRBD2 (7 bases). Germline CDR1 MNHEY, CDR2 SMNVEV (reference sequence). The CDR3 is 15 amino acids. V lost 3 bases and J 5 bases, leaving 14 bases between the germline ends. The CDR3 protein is CASSLGGAPNNEQFF. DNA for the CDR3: TGTGCCAGCAGTTTGGGGGGGGCCCCTAACAATGAGCAGTTCTTC.

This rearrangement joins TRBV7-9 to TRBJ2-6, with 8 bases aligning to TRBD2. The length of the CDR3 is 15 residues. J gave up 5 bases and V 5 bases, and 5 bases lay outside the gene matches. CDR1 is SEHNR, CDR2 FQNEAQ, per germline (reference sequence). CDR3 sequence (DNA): TGTGCCAGCAGCCTCCCGGGGGGGAGGGCCAACGTCCTGACTTTC. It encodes CASSLPGGRANVLTF.

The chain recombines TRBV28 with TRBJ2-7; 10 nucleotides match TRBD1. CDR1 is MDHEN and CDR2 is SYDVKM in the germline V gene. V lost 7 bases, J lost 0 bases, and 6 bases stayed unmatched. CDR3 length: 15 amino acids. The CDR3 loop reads CASTQRTGGSYEQYF. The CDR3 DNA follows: TGTGCCAGCACCCAGCGGACAGGGGGCTCCTACGAGCAGTACTTC.

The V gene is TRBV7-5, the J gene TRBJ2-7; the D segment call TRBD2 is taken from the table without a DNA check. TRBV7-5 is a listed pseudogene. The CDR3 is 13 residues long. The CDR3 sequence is CVRSLSLTGWQYF. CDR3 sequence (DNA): TGTGTCAGAAGCTTAAGTCTAACGGGTTGGCAGTACTTC.

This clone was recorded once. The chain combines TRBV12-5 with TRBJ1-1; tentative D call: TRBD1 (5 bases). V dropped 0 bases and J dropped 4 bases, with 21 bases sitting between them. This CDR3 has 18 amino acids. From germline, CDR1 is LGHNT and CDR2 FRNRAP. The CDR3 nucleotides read TGTGCTAGTGGTTTGGTTTTTGCGGTGGGAGGGGAAGTCACTGAAGCTTTCTTT. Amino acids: CASGLVFAVGGEVTEAFF.